The 2 T cell receptor beta chains below come from one sample, sequenced in a study of blood T cell repertoires in COVID-19. Sequencing used immunoSEQ multiplex PCR; TCRdb keeps in-frame clones, though not all of them. The table includes about 250,000 clones, 86% detected once. The material sequenced was peripheral blood. The source of these receptors is an elderly woman with COVID-19, enrolled during active disease.

This clone has just one count. The rearrangement joins TRBV4-1 to TRBJ1-5, with D possibly matching TRBD1 (6 bases). V lost 4 bases to trimming and J lost 3 bases, with 22 bases between them. There are 18 residues in the CDR3. The germline CDR1 and CDR2 sequences are MGHRA and YSYEKL. CDR3 DNA: TGCGCCAGCAGCCCACAAGTTGTTAAGGGGGACCCCAATCAGCCCCAGCATTTT. This gives the protein CASSPQVVKGDPNQPQHF.

The rearrangement links TRBV24-1 to TRBJ2-7, with TRBD1 matching over 9 bases. The germline V gene has CDR1 KGHDR and CDR2 SFDVKD. The trim removed 3 bases at V and 2 bases at J, leaving 7 bases unmatched. This CDR3 has 16 amino acids. CDR3 DNA sequence: TGTGCCACCAGTGATATATCCGGGACAGGGACCTACGAGCAGTACTTC. Encoded protein: CATSDISGTGTYEQYF.